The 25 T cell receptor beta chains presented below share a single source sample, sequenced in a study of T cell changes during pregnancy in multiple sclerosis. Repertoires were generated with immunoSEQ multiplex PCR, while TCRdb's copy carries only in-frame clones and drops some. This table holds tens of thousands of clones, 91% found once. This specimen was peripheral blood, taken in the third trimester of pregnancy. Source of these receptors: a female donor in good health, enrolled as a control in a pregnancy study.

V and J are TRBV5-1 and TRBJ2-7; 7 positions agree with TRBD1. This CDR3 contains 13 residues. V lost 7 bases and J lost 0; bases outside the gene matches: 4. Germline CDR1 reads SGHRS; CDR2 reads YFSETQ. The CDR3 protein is CASRDRSSYEQYF. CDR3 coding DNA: TGCGCCAGCCGGGACAGAAGCTCCTACGAGCAGTACTTC. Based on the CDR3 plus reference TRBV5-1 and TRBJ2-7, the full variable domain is KAGVTQTPRYLIKTRGQQVTLSCSPISGHRSVSWYQQTPGQGLQFLFEYFSETQRNKGNFPGRFSGRQFSNSRSEMNVSTLELGDSALYLCASRDRSSYEQYFGPGTRLTVT.

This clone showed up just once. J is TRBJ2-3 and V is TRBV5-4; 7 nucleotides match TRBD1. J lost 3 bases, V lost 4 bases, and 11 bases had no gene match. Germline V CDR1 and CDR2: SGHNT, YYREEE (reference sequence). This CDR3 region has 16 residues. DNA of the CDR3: TGTGCCAGCAGCACAAGACAGGGAGTGGTAACAGATACGCAGTATTTT. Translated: CASSTRQGVVTDTQYF.

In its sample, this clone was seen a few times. CDR3: CASSLAGYSYEQYF. The CDR3 DNA reads as TGTGCCAGCAGCTTAGCGGGTTATTCCTACGAGCAGTACTTC. The V gene is TRBV6-5, the J gene TRBJ2-7; 7 bases line up with TRBD2. CDR1 is MNHEY and CDR2 is SVGAGI in the germline V gene. Trimming at V came to 6 bases and at J to 1 base, leaving 6 bases not matched to a gene. The CDR3 length is 14 residues.

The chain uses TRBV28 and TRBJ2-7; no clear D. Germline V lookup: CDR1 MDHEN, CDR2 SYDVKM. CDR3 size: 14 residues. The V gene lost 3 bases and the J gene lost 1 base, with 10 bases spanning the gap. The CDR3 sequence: CASSFPRRSYEQYF. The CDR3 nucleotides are TGTGCCAGCAGTTTTCCTAGGAGATCCTACGAGCAGTACTTC. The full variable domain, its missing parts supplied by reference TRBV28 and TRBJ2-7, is DVKVTQSSRYLVKRTGEKVFLECVQDMDHENMFWYRQDPGLGLRLIYFSYDVKMKEKGDIPEGYSVSREKKERFSLILESASTNQTSMYLCASSFPRRSYEQYFGPGTRLTVT.

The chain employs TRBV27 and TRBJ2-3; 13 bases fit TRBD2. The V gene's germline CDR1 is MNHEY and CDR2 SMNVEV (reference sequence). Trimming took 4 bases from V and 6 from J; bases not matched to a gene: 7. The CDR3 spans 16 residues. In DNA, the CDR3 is TGTGCCAGCAGTTCCGGACTAGCGGGAGTATGGGATACGCAGTATTTT. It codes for CASSSGLAGVWDTQYF.

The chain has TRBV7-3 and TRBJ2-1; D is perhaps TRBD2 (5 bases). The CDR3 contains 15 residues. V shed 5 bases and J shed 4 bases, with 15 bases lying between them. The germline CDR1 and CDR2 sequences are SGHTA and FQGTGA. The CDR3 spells CASSLQASGYNEQFF. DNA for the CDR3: TGTGCCAGCAGCCTTCAAGCCAGCGGTTACAATGAGCAGTTCTTC.

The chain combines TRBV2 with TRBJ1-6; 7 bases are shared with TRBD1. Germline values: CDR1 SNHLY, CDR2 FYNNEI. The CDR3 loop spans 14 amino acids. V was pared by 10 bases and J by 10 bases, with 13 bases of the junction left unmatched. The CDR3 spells CATSQKGAISPLHF. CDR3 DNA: TGTGCCACATCTCAGAAGGGGGCAATATCACCCCTCCACTTT.

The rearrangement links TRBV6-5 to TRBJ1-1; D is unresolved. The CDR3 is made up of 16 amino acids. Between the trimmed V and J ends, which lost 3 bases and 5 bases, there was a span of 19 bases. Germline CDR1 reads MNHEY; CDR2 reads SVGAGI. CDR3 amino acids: CASSYVSRGRGTEAFF. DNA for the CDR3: TGTGCCAGCAGTTATGTGTCGCGAGGGAGAGGGACTGAAGCTTTCTTT.

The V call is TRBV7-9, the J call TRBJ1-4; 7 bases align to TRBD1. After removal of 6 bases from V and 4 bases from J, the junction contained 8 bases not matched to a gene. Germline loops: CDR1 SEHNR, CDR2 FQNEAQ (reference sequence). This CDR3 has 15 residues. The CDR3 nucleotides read TGTGCCAGCAGTCAGGGGGGCCGCGTTAATGAAAAACTGTTTTTT. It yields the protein CASSQGGRVNEKLFF.

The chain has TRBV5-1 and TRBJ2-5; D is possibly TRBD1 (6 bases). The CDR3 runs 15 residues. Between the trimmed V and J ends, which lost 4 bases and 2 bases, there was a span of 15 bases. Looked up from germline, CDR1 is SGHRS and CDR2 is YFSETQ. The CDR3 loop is CASSPSGAPQETQYF. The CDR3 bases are TGCGCCAGCAGCCCCTCAGGGGCCCCACAAGAGACCCAGTACTTC.

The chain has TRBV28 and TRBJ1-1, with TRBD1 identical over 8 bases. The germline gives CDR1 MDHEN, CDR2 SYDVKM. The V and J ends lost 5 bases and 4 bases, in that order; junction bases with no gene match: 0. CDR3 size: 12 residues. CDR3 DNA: TGTGCCAGCAGTACAGGGGGCACTGAAGCTTTCTTT. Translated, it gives CASSTGGTEAFF.

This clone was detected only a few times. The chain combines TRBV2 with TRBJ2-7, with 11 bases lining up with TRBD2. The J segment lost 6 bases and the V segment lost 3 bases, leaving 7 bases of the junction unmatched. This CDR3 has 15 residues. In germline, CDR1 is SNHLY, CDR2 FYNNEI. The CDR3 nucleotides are TGTGCCAGCAGTGAGAATAGCGGGGGGGCCTCCGAGCAGTACTTC. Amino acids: CASSENSGGASEQYF.

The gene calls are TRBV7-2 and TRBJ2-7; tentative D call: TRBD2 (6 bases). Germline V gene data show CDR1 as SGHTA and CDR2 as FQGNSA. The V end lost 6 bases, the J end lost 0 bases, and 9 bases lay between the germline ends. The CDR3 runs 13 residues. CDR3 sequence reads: CASSFGGSYEQYF. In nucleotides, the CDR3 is TGTGCCAGCAGTTTCGGGGGCTCCTACGAGCAGTACTTC.

The CDR3 protein is CASLSRDRNTEAFF. The CDR3 nucleotides read TGTGCCAGTCTAAGTAGGGACAGGAACACTGAAGCTTTCTTT. The V call is TRBV19, the J call TRBJ1-1, with 7 bases fitting TRBD1. The germline V gene encodes CDR1 LNHDA and CDR2 SQIVND (reference sequence). V was clipped by 8 bases and J by 1 base; unmatched bases: 7. The CDR3 contains 14 residues.

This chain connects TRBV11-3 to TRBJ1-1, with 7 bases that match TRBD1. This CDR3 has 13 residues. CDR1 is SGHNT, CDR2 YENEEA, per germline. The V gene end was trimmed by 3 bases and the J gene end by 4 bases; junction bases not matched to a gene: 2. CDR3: CASSFDRVTEAFF. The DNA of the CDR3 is TGTGCCAGCAGCTTCGACAGGGTCACTGAAGCTTTCTTT.

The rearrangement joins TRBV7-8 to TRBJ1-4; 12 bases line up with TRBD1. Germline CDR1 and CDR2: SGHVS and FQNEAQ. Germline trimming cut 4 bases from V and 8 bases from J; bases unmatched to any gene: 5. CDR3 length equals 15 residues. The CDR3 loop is CASSSPGTGGEKLFF. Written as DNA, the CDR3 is TGTGCCAGCAGCTCCCCCGGGACAGGGGGCGAAAAACTGTTTTTT.

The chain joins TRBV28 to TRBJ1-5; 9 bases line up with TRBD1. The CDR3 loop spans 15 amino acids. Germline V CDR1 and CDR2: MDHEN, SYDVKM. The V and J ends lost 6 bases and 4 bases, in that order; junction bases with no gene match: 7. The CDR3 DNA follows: TGTGCCAGCAGGAAACAGGGGGCCCGAAATCAGCCCCAGCATTTT. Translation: CASRKQGARNQPQHF.

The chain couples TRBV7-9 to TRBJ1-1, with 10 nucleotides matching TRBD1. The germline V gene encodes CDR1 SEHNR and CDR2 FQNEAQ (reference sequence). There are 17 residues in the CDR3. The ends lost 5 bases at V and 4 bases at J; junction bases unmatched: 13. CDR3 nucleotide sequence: TGTGCCAGCAGCAAGACAGGGGGCAGCTACTCAGGCACTGAAGCTTTCTTT. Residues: CASSKTGGSYSGTEAFF.

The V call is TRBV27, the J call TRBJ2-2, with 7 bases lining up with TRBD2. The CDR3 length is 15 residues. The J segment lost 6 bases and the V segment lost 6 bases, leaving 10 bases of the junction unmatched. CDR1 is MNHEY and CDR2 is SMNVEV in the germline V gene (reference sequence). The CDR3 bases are TGTGCCAGCAGGGGGGGGAGGTCTCTGGCCGGGGAGCTGTTTTTT. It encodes CASRGGRSLAGELFF.

The CDR3 region is CASSVDGETGILSGELFF. CDR3 in DNA: TGTGCCAGCAGCGTAGACGGGGAGACAGGGATCCTTAGCGGGGAGCTGTTTTTT. J is TRBJ2-2 and V is TRBV9; 7 bases line up with TRBD1. Germline V CDR1 and CDR2: SGDLS, YYNGEE. This CDR3 is built from 18 residues. J gave up 7 bases and V 0 bases, and 15 bases lay outside the gene matches.

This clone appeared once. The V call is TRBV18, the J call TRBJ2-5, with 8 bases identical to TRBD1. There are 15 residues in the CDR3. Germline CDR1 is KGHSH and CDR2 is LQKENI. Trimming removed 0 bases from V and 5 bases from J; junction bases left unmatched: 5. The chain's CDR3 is CASSPPWTGRETQYF. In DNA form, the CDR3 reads TGTGCCAGCTCACCACCGTGGACAGGGAGGGAGACCCAGTACTTC.

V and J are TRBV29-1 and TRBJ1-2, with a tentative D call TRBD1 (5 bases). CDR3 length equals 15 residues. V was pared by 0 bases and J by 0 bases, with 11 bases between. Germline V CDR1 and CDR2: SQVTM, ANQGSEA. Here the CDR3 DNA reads TGCAGCGTTGAAGATCCGGGGGGTTCTAACTATGGCTACACCTTC. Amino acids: CSVEDPGGSNYGYTF.

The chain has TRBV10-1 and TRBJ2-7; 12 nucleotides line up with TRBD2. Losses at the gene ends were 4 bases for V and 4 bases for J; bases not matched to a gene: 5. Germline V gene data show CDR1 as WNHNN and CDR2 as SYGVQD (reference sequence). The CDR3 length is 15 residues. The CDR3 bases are TGCGCCAGCAGTGGCGGACTAGCGGGACGGTACGAGCAGTACTTC. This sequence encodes CASSGGLAGRYEQYF.

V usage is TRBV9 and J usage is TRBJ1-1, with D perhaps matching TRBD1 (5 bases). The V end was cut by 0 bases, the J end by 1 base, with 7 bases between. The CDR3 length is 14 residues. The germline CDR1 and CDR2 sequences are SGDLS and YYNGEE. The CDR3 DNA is TGTGCCAGCAGCGTAGTGGGGGGGAACACTGAAGCTTTCTTT. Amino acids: CASSVVGGNTEAFF.

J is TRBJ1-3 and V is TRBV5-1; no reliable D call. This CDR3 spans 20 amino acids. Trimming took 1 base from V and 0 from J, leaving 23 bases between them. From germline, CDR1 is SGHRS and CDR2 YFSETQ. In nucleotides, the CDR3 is TGCGCCAGCAGCTTGACTTTCTCATATCAGGCCCCCTTCTCTGGAAACACCATATATTTT. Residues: CASSLTFSYQAPFSGNTIYF.